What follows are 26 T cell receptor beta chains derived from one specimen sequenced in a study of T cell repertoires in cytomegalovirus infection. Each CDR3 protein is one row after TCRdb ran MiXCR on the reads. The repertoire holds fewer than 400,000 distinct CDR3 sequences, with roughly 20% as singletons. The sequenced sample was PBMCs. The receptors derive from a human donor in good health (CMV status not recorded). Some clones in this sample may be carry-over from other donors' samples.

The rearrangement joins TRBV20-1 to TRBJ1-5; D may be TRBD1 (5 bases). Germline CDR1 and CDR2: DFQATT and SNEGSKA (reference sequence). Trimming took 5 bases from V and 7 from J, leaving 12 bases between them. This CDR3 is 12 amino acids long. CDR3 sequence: CSARRTNQPQHF. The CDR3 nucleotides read TGCAGTGCTCGTCGGACAAACCAGCCCCAGCATTTT.

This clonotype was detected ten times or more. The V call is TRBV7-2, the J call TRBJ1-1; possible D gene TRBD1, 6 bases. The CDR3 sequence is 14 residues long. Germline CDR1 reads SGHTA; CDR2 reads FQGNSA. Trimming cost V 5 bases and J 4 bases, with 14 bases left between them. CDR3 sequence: CASSPRQDSTEAFF. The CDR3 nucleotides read TGTGCCAGCAGCCCCCGACAGGATTCCACTGAAGCTTTCTTT.

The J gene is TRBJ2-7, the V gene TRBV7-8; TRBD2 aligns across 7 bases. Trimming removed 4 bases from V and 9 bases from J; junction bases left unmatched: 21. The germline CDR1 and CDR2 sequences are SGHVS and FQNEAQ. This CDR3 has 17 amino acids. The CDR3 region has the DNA TGTGCCAGCAGCTGGGCACGCGTTTGGGACTACAAGCTTGGGCAGTACTTC. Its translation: CASSWARVWDYKLGQYF.

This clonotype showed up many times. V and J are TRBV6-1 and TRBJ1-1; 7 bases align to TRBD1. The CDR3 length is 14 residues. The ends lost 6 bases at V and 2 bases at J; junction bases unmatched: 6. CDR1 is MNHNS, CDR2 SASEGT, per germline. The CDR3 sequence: CASSIGTANTEAFF. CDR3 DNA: TGTGCCAGCAGCATTGGGACAGCTAACACTGAAGCTTTCTTT.

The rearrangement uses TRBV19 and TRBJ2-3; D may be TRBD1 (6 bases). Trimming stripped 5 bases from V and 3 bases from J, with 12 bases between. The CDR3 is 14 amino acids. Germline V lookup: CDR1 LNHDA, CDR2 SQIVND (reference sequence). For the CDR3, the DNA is TGTGCCAGTAGTGGTGGGGGCCCTACAGATACGCAGTATTTT. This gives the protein CASSGGGPTDTQYF. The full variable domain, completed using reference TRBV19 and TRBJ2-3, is DGGITQSPKYLFRKEGQNVTLSCEQNLNHDAMYWYRQDPGQGLRLIYYSQIVNDFQKGDIAEGYSVSREKKESFPLTVTSAQKNPTAFYLCASSGGGPTDTQYFGPGTRLTVL.

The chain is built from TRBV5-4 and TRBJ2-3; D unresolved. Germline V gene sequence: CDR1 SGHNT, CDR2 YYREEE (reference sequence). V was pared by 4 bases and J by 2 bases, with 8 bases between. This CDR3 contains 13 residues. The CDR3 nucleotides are TGTGCCAGCAGCCCCTTACCCACAGATACGCAGTATTTT. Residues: CASSPLPTDTQYF.

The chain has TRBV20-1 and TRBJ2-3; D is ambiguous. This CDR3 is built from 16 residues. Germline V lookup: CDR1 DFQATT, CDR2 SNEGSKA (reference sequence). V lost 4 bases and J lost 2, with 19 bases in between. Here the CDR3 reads CSATEYRDGYTDTQYF. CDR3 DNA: TGCAGTGCTACTGAATATCGCGATGGGTACACAGATACGCAGTATTTT.

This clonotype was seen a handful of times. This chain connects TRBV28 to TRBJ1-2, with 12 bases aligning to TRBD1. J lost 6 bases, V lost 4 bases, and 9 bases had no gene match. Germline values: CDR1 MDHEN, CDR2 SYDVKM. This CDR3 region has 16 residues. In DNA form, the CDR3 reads TGTGCCAGCAGTTGGAGGCGCGGGACAGGGGGCGATGGCTACACCTTC. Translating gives CASSWRRGTGGDGYTF.

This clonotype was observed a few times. CDR3 sequence reads: CASRGDRAFETQYF. For the CDR3, the DNA is TGTGCCAGCAGGGGGGACAGGGCCTTCGAGACCCAGTACTTC. The genes are TRBV6-2 or TRBV6-3 and TRBJ2-5, with 9 bases lining up with TRBD1. Germline CDR1 MNHEY, CDR2 SVGEGT. CDR3 length equals 14 residues. J lost 5 bases, V lost 6 bases, and 7 bases had no gene match.

The CDR3, as DNA: TGTGCCAGCAGTTACTCAACCCTGGGGCCTTCTTATGGCTACACCTTC. This translates into CASSYSTLGPSYGYTF. The genes are TRBV6-5 and TRBJ1-2; D might be TRBD1 (5 bases). Germline-derived CDR1 and CDR2 are MNHEY and SVGAGI. The CDR3 runs 16 residues. V was clipped by 0 bases and J by 5 bases, with 16 bases between them.

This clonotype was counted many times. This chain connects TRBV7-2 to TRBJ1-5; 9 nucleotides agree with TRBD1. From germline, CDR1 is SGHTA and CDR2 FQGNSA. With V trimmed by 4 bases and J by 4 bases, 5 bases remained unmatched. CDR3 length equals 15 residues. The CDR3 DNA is TGTGCCAGCAGCTCAGGGACAGGGAGTAATCAGCCCCAGCATTTT. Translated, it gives CASSSGTGSNQPQHF.

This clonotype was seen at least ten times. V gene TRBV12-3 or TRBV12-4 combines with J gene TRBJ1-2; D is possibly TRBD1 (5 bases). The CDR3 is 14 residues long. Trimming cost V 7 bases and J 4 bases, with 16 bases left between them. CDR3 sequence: CASIAEWGGYGYTF. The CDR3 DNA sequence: TGTGCCAGCATCGCAGAGTGGGGGGGCTATGGCTACACCTTC.

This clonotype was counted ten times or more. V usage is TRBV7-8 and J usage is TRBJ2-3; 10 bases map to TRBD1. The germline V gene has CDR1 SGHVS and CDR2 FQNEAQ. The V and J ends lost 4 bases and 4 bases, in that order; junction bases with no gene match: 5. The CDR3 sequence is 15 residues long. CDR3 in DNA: TGTGCCAGCAGCTCGACAGGGGGCGAGGCAGATACGCAGTATTTT. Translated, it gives CASSSTGGEADTQYF.

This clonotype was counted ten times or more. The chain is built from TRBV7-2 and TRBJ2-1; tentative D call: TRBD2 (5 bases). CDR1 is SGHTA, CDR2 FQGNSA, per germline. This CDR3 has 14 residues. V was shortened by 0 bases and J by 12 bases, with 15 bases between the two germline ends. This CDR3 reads CASSLAVLPRGQFF. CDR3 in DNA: TGTGCCAGCAGCTTAGCAGTCTTACCCCGGGGGCAGTTCTTC. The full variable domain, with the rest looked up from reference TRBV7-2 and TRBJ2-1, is GAGVSQSPSNKVTEKGKDVELRCDPISGHTALYWYRQSLGQGLEFLIYFQGNSAPDKSGLPSDRFSAERTGGSVSTLTIQRTQQEDSAVYLCASSLAVLPRGQFFGPGTRLTVL.

The CDR3 reads CASSQDPGDQETQYF. The CDR3 region has the DNA TGTGCCAGCAGCCAAGATCCTGGCGACCAAGAGACCCAGTACTTC. The chain employs TRBV4-2 and TRBJ2-5; no definite D call. Trimming cost V 0 bases and J 0 bases, with 8 bases left between them. The CDR3 has 15 residues. CDR1 and CDR2 (germline): LGHNA, YNFKEQ.

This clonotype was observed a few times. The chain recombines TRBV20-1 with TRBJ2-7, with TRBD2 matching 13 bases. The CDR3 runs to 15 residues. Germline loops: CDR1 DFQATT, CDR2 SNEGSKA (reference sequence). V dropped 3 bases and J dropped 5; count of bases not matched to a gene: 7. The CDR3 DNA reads TGCAGTGCTAGGATACTAGCGGGAGGGCCCCACGAGCAGTACTTC. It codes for CSARILAGGPHEQYF.

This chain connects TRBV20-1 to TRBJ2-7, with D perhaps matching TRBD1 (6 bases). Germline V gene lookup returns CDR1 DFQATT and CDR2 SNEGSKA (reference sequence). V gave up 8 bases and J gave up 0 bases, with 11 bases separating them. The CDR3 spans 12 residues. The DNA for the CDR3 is TGCAGTTGTGGGGACAACTCCTACGAGCAGTACTTC. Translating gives CSCGDNSYEQYF.

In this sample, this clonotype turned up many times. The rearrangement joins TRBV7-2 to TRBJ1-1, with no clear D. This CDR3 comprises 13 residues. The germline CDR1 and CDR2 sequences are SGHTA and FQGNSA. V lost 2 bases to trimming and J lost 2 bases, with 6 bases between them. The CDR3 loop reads CASSLNVNTEAFF. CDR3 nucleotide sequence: TGTGCCAGCAGCTTAAACGTTAACACTGAAGCTTTCTTT.

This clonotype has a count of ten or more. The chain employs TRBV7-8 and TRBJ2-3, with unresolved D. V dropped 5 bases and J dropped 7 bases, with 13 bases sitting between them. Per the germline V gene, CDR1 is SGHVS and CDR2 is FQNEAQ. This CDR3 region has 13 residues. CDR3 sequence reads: CASSLQTLNTQYF. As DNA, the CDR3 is TGTGCCAGCAGCCTTCAGACATTAAATACGCAGTATTTT.

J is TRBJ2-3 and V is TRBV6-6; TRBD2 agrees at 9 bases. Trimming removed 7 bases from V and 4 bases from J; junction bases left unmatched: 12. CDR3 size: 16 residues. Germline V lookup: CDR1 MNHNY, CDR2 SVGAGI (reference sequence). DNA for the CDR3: TGTGCCAGCACCAAGGGAGGGGCGGGAGGGCCAGATACGCAGTATTTT. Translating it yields CASTKGGAGGPDTQYF.

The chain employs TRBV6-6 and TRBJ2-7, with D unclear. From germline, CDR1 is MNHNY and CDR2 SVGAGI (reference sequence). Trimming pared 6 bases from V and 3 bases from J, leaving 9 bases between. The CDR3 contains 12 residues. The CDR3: CASSDGYYEQYF. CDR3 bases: TGTGCCAGCAGCGACGGTTACTACGAGCAGTACTTC.

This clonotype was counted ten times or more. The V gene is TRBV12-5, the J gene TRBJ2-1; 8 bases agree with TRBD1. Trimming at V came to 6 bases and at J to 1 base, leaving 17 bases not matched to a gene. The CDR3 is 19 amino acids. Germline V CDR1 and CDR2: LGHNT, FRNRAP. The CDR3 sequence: CASGSRKGQARGSYNEQFF. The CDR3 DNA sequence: TGTGCTAGTGGCTCCAGGAAGGGACAGGCGAGGGGGTCCTACAATGAGCAGTTCTTC.

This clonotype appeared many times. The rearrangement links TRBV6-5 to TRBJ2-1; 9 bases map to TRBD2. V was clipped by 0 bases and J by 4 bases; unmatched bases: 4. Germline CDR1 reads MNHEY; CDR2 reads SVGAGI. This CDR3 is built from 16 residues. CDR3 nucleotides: TGTGCCAGCAGTTACTCTGGCGGGAGGGGATACAATGAGCAGTTCTTC. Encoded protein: CASSYSGGRGYNEQFF.

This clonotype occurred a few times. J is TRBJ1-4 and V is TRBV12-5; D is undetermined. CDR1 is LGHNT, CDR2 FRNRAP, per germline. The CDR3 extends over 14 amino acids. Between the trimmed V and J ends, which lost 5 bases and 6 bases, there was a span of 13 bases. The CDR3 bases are TGTGCTAGTGGTCTCACCAATAGGGATGAAAAACTGTTTTTT. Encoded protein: CASGLTNRDEKLFF.

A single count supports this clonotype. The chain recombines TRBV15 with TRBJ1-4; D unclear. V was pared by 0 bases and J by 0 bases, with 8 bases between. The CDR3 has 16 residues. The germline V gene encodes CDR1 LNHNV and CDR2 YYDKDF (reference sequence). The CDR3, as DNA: TGTGCCACCAGCAGAGATTGGACCGCAACTAATGAAAAACTGTTTTTT. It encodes CATSRDWTATNEKLFF.

CDR3 sequence reads: CASSLWGRTGEAFF. The CDR3 DNA is TGTGCCAGCAGTTTGTGGGGAAGAACGGGTGAAGCTTTCTTT. The chain joins TRBV12-3 or TRBV12-4 to TRBJ1-1; no reliable D call. The CDR3 runs 14 residues. Trimming took off 3 bases at V and 7 bases at J, with 15 bases between the two ends.